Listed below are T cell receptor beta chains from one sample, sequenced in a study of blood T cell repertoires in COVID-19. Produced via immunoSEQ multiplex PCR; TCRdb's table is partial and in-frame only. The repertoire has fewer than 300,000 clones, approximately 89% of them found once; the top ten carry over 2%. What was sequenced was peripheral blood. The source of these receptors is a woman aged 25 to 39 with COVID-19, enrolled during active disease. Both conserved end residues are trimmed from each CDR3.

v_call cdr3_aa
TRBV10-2 ASSWDSQNTEAF
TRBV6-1 ASSANPGQGVGDTEAF
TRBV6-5 ASSQLGNEQY
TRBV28 ASSQSTAGPLSTDTQY
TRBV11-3 ASSFAENTEAF
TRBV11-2 ASSTTTGGRRGYT
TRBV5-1 ASSFNRGADTEAF
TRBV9 ASSVDLAGVGNEQF
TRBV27 ASSPGQGNTEAF
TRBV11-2 ASSLRQSLIFTDTQY
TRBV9 ASSVRDRGLYEQY
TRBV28 ASSNRQYGYT
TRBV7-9 ASSLKVSGVPYEQY
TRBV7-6 ASSPRPGFVGEAQY
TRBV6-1 ASSESLGTGGGYT
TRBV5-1 ASSFRQGTGNEQF
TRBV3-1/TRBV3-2 ASSQSDEVPKETQY
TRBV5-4 ASSLAGGSDTQY
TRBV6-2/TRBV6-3 ASSYSTRESGNEQF
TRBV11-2 ASSWGTGGAGTGNTIY
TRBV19 ASSITGPPNEKLF
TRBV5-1 ASSLSSGTEAF
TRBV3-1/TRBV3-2 ASSPRTSGSYEQY
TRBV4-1 ASRQDKWRYEQF
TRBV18 ASSQELADNEQF
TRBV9 ASSVTSGNEQF
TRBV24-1 ATSDLDRAGGSNQPQH
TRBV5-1 ASSLTGHLISEDTQY
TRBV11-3 ASSLGGGLYNEQF
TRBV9 ASSVGGNYNSPLH
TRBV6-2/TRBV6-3 ASSKHLTSGTKSYNEQF
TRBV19 ASSARAAYTEAF
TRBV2 ASSADRGTQY
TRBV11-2 ASSFQGARSEAF
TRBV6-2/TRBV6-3 ASSPGVRYEQY
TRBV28 ASSRPGGTGELF
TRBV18 ASSPPGLGGETQY
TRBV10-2 ASSFSGTVSYNEQF
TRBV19 ASSIRDLATGELF
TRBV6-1 ASSERGNQPQH
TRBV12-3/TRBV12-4 ASRGAGEETQY
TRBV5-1 ASSLTGYTGELF
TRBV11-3 ASSPGGPTGELF
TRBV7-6 ASSLGLRDPGELF
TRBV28 ASRGQGVEANYGYT
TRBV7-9 ASSLVGEAYGYT
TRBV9 ASSGTRADTQY
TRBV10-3 AISESRTPRSTGELF